This entry features one T cell receptor (beta chain) sequence. This sample is part of a study of CD8 T cells in ankylosing spondylitis. CDR1 is SQVTM, CDR2 ANQGSEA, per germline. This CDR3 region has 13 residues. V lost 1 base and J lost 7, with 11 bases in between. TCRdb called the 5' RACE reads again in MiXCR, with one record for every CDR3 protein. The sample lists roughly 200,000 distinct CDR3 sequences; around a quarter were seen once. This chain uses TRBV29-1 with TRBJ2-1, with D unclear. This receptor was taken from a male donor with ankylosing spondylitis or in good health (not recorded which). Sequencing used blood, either unsorted or a sorted T cell fraction (not recorded which). The CDR3 spells CSVEAQSLNEQFF. The CDR3 DNA reads TGCAGCGTTGAAGCACAGTCTTTGAATGAGCAGTTCTTC.